This T cell receptor beta chain was observed in a study of T cell changes during pregnancy in multiple sclerosis. The protocol was immunoSEQ multiplex PCR, while the TCRdb copy is restricted to in-frame clones and leaves out a portion. The repertoire holds about 40,000 clones, with 80% to 95% as singletons. V trimming: 4 bases; J trimming: 7 bases; junction bases outside the gene matches: 10. The CDR3 is 15 residues long. CDR1 and CDR2 from the germline V gene are MGHRA and YSYEKL. This TCR came from a female donor with multiple sclerosis, enrolled in a pregnancy study. The chain uses TRBV4-1 and TRBJ2-1, with 7 bases aligning to TRBD2. This specimen consisted of CD8+ T cells from peripheral blood mononuclear cells, obtained in the first trimester of pregnancy. The CDR3 DNA is TGCGCCAGCAGCCCCCACAGCGGGGTTAGTAATGAGCAGTTCTTC. Its translation is CASSPHSGVSNEQFF.